Below are 11 T cell receptor beta chains sequenced from a single sample in a study of CD8 T cells in ankylosing spondylitis. These receptors lack a known antigen. TCRdb called the 5' RACE reads again in MiXCR, with one record for every CDR3 protein. The sample includes around 770,000 distinct CDR3 sequences, 15% to 20% of them seen just once. Whole-study findings and limits: There was a TCR beta motif, made of roughly eight highly homologous variants, that appeared characteristic of ankylosing spondylitis blood.

The sequenced material came from blood, either unsorted or a sorted T cell fraction (not recorded which). These receptors were obtained from a male donor with ankylosing spondylitis.

The chain couples TRBV5-5 to TRBJ2-1, with 7 positions matching TRBD1. With V trimmed by 4 bases and J by 7 bases, 11 bases remained unmatched. CDR1 is SGHKS, CDR2 YYEKEE, per germline (reference sequence). The CDR3 has 15 residues. CDR3 sequence (DNA): TGTGCCAGCAGCCCAGGGTACAGGGGATCTAATGAGCAGTTCTTC. It is translated as CASSPGYRGSNEQFF.

The table lists this clonotype with a few counts. The chain carries TRBV11-3 and TRBJ2-1, with 7 bases that match TRBD2. CDR3 length: 16 residues. From germline, CDR1 is SGHNT and CDR2 YENEEA. The V segment lost 5 bases and the J segment 2 bases; nucleotides outside the gene matches: 9. The CDR3 bases are TGTGCCAGCAGCCCTGGTGGGCTAGCGGCCTACAATGAGCAGTTCTTC. Translation gives CASSPGGLAAYNEQFF.

The chain couples TRBV7-9 to TRBJ1-1, with D possibly being TRBD1 (5 bases). Germline CDR1 SEHNR, CDR2 FQNEAQ (reference sequence). The V and J ends lost 5 bases and 1 base respectively, with 11 bases between them. The CDR3 loop spans 14 amino acids. For the CDR3, the DNA is TGTGCCAGCAGCGACCAGGGAGAGAACACTGAAGCTTTCTTT. This translates into CASSDQGENTEAFF.

A few counts support this clonotype. The CDR3 DNA is TGCGCCAGCAGCCAAGGAACAGGGAGCTCTGGGGCCAACGTCCTGACTTTC. Translating it yields CASSQGTGSSGANVLTF. This rearrangement joins TRBV4-1 to TRBJ2-6, with D possibly TRBD1 on 6 matching bases. Germline V gene data show CDR1 as MGHRA and CDR2 as YSYEKL. The CDR3 has 17 amino acids. The germline V and J ends were trimmed by 1 base and 0 bases, with 10 bases remaining between them.

This sequence joins TRBV11-1 and TRBJ2-7; no clear D. CDR1 is SGHAT and CDR2 is FQDESV in the germline V gene (reference sequence). The CDR3 runs to 15 residues. Between the trimmed V and J ends, which lost 5 bases and 2 bases, there was a span of 16 bases. Written as DNA, the CDR3 is TGTGCCAGCAGCGGGGTTGGTGCGGCGACCTACGAGCAGTACTTC. Its protein is CASSGVGAATYEQYF.

There are many counts of this clonotype. The chain joins TRBV12-3 or TRBV12-4 to TRBJ2-7; D is undetermined. V lost 6 bases, J lost 6 bases, and 12 bases lay in between. This CDR3 spans 12 amino acids. The CDR3 DNA follows: TGTGCCAGCAGCTTGAGCTGGGGCGAGCAGTACTTC. Residues: CASSLSWGEQYF.

In this sample, this clonotype turned up many times. The rearrangement uses TRBV6-6 and TRBJ2-2; D gene unclear. The V end was cut by 3 bases, the J end by 5 bases, with 4 bases between. The CDR3 is 12 residues long. Germline CDR1 reads MNHNY; CDR2 reads SVGAGI (reference sequence). The CDR3 loop is CASSYGTGELFF. CDR3 bases: TGTGCCAGCAGTTATGGGACCGGGGAGCTGTTTTTT.

V is TRBV9 and J is TRBJ2-1; D not resolved. V was pared by 3 bases and J by 0 bases, with 10 bases between. The germline V gene encodes CDR1 SGDLS and CDR2 YYNGEE. The CDR3 length is 15 residues. This CDR3 is CASSAALSSYNEQFF. As DNA, the CDR3 is TGTGCCAGCAGCGCCGCTCTAAGCTCCTACAATGAGCAGTTCTTC.

The chain combines TRBV20-1 with TRBJ2-3; D remains ambiguous. The V end lost 1 base, the J end lost 2 bases, and 16 bases lay between the germline ends. Germline assignment: CDR1 DFQATT and CDR2 SNEGSKA (reference sequence). The CDR3 is 16 residues long. CDR3 nucleotides: TGCAGTGCTAGAGGAAGGGCCTTGCTACACACAGATACGCAGTATTTT. Protein product: CSARGRALLHTDTQYF.

The table lists this clonotype with a few counts. The chain is built from TRBV3-1 and TRBJ2-5, with a weak D call TRBD2 (7 bases). Per germline, CDR1 LGHDT and CDR2 YNNKEL (reference sequence). V gave up 4 bases and J gave up 4 bases, with 13 bases separating them. This CDR3 is 14 amino acids long. The CDR3 DNA reads as TGTGCCAGCAGCCCTGGGGGGGCCGGAGAGACCCAGTACTTC. Its translation is CASSPGGAGETQYF.

This chain joins TRBV7-9 and TRBJ1-3; the D gene is possibly TRBD1 (5 bases). Trimming pared 1 base from V and 6 bases from J, leaving 16 bases between. Germline CDR1 SEHNR, CDR2 FQNEAQ (reference sequence). This CDR3 has 16 residues. In DNA form, the CDR3 reads TGTGCCAGCAGCTTAGGATGGGCGGGACCCACAAACACCATATATTTT. Encoded protein: CASSLGWAGPTNTIYF.